This T cell receptor beta chain was obtained from a study of cytomegalovirus exposure and HLA in healthy donors. Primers for the PCR totalled 60 Vbeta and 13 Jbeta. The protocol was immunoSEQ multiplex PCR, while the TCRdb copy is restricted to in-frame clones and leaves out a portion. The table records approximately 170,000 clones, about 82% of them present only once. Whole-study results and caveats: Presence/absence analyses took donor sequencing depth as roughly uniform.

For this clone: What it binds is not known.

The study sampled nominally healthy donors, though unrecorded immune exposures were likely. Deletions cut 3 bases from V and 10 bases from J, with 16 bases between. The CDR3 is 14 amino acids. In germline, CDR1 is MNHEY, CDR2 SVGAGI. The TCR comes from a woman under 30 in good health and CMV-seronegative. The sample consisted of PBMCs. This chain links TRBV6-5 with TRBJ2-1, with D possibly TRBD1 on 6 matching bases. CDR3 DNA: TGTGCCAGCAGTTATAATTCGGGACACGCGGAGCAGTTCTTC. It yields the protein CASSYNSGHAEQFF.